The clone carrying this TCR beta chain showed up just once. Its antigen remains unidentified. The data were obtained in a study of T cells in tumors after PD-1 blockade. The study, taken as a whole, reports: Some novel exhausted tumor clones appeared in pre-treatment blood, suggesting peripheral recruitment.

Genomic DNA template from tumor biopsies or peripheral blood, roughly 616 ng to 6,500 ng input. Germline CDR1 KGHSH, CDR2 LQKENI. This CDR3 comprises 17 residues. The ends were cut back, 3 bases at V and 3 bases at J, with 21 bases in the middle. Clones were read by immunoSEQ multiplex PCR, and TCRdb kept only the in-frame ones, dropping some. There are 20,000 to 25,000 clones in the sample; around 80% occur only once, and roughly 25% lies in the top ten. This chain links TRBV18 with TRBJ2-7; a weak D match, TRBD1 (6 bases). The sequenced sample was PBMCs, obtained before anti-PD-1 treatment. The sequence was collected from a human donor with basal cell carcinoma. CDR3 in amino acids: CASSPSLNRVSFYEQYF. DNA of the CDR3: TGTGCCAGCTCACCTTCCCTTAACAGGGTTTCATTCTACGAGCAGTACTTC. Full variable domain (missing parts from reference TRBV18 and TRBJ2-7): NAGVMQNPRHLVRRRGQEARLRCSPMKGHSHVYWYRQLPEEGLKFMVYLQKENIIDESGMPKERFSAEFPKEGPSILRIQQVVRGDSAAYFCASSPSLNRVSFYEQYFGPGTRLTVT.